This T cell receptor (beta chain) was observed in a study of Tregs in tolerant kidney transplant recipients. The study, taken as a whole, reports: Some patients' samples used different primers over time, so nucleotide sequences weren't comparable. Tolerant patients' donor-specific Tregs expanded beyond overall Tregs, suggesting antigen-driven growth.

As regards this clone: Antigen unknown.

The repertoire was sequenced with immunoSEQ multiplex PCR; TCRdb's copy has only in-frame clones and lacks some. Of 50,000 to 75,000 clones listed, 80% to 90% are singletons. The receptor was isolated from a human donor who received a combined kidney and bone marrow transplant. Material: Tregs from blood, obtained before the transplant.

CDR3 sequence (DNA): TGTGCCAGCAGCTCGCGGGGTGTAGCCTACGAGCAGTACTTC. It translates to CASSSRGVAYEQYF. The chain combines TRBV7-6 with TRBJ2-7; TRBD2 might be the D (6 bases). Germline CDR1 SGHVS, CDR2 FNYEAQ. The CDR3 is 14 residues long. The V and J ends lost 4 bases and 2 bases respectively, with 12 bases between them.